This note documents a single T cell receptor (beta chain) sequence. Its antigen remains unidentified. CDR3 length equals 16 residues. Losses at the gene ends were 4 bases for V and 4 bases for J; bases not matched to a gene: 10. Germline V gives CDR1 MNHNS, CDR2 SASEGT. These data are taken from a study of cytomegalovirus exposure and HLA in healthy donors. PCR involved 60 Vbeta and 13 Jbeta primers. TCRdb's table, derived via immunoSEQ multiplex PCR, lists solely in-frame clones and lacks some. The profile shows tens of thousands of clones, 75% to 85% of them singletons. Healthy bone marrow donors formed the donor group. Overall study results and limits: Presence/absence comparisons presumed near-even sequencing depth among donors.

The gene calls are TRBV6-1 and TRBJ2-7; 10 bases are a match to TRBD1. The specimen was PBMCs. This clonotype was obtained from a man aged 50-59 years in good health and CMV-seropositive. CDR3 coding DNA: TGTGCCAGCAGTGCGACAGGGGGCTCGGTGAGATACGAGCAGTACTTC. It yields the protein CASSATGGSVRYEQYF.